This TCR beta chain originates from a study of early T cells in non-severe SARS-CoV-2 infection. Study as a whole: Bulk RNA from unsorted whole blood was sequenced; chains were unpaired.

Using its own MiXCR run on the 5' RACE reads, TCRdb lists one record per CDR3 protein. The data show under 80,000 distinct CDR3 sequences, more than 9% seen once. This clonotype was seen repeatedly, ten times or more. The sequenced sample was whole blood. The sequence derives from an adult who was a healthcare worker with PCR-confirmed SARS-CoV-2 infection or an uninfected control (not recorded which).

As DNA, the CDR3 is TGCAGTGCTTACCGAAACGGCCCCTCCATGAACACTGAAGCTTTCTTT. Protein product: CSAYRNGPSMNTEAFF. The chain combines TRBV20-1 with TRBJ1-1; unclear D gene. The V and J ends lost 5 bases and 0 bases respectively, with 19 bases between them. The CDR3 length is 16 residues. Germline CDR1 and CDR2: DFQATT and SNEGSKA (reference sequence).